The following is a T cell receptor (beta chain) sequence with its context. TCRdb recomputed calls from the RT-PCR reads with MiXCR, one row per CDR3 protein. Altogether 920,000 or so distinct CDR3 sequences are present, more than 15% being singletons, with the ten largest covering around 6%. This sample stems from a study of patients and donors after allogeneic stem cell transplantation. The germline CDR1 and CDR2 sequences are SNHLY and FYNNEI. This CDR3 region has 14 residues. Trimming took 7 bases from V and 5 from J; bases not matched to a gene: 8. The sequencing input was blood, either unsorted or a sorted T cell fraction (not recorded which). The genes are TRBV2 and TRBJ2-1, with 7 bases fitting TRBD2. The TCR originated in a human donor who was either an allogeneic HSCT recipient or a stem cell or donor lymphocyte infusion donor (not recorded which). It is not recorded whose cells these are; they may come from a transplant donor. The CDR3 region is CASIRGEGDNEQFF. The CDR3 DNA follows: TGTGCCAGCATACGCGGGGAGGGCGACAATGAGCAGTTCTTC.